Below, 26 T cell receptor beta chains from the same sample are listed, as sequenced in a study of T cells expressing NK-cell markers. TCRdb reprocessed the 5' RACE reads and reports one entry per CDR3 protein, with no DNA. Here the sample table reports 500,000 to 700,000 distinct CDR3 sequences. The sample comprised blood T cells: a sorted CD56 or NKG2C T cell subset, CD4+ or CD8+ T cells, or bulk PBMC T cells (not recorded which). Receptors were obtained from a young man in good health.

This chain connects TRBV7-2 to TRBJ2-1; TCRdb's assignment of TRBD2 cannot be checked, as there is no DNA. Per germline, CDR1 SGHTA and CDR2 FQGNSA. This CDR3 contains 17 residues. The CDR3 loop reads CASSLALAGVVDNEQFF.

CDR3 residues: CASSAIGGAYNEQFF. The V and J genes are TRBV6-1 and TRBJ2-1; TCRdb designates TRBD1, a call that cannot be tested without DNA. The germline V gene encodes CDR1 MNHNS and CDR2 SASEGT. The CDR3 loop spans 15 amino acids.

The V call is TRBV30, the J call TRBJ2-4; TCRdb selects TRBD1, and the lack of DNA leaves this call unchecked. This CDR3 contains 17 residues. CDR1 is GTSNPN, CDR2 SVGIG, per germline (reference sequence). This chain's CDR3 is CAWSAQRDSTGKNIQYF.

This CDR3 is CVTMGQGETQYF. The V gene is TRBV12-3 or TRBV12-4, the J gene TRBJ2-5; TCRdb's D gene call, TRBD1, goes unchecked for lack of DNA. CDR3 size: 12 residues.

The chain carries TRBV29-1 and TRBJ2-1; TCRdb gives TRBD1 as the D gene, but with no DNA this cannot be confirmed. The length of the CDR3 is 15 residues. The germline V gene has CDR1 SQVTM and CDR2 ANQGSEA. The CDR3 spells CSVEGLQGRGGEQFF.

The genes are TRBV25-1 and TRBJ2-7. The germline V gene has CDR1 MGHDK and CDR2 SYGVNS. CDR3 length equals 11 residues. The CDR3 is CASSVLHEQYF.

The gene calls are TRBV10-2 and TRBJ2-1; TCRdb indicates TRBD2, and absent DNA this call remains unverified. CDR1 and CDR2 from the germline V gene are WSHSY and SAAADI. This CDR3 has 14 residues. CDR3 residues: CASTEAGGPNEQFF.

The CDR3 loop is CASSVLGGSNEQFF. The rearrangement joins TRBV5-8 to TRBJ2-1; TCRdb's assignment of TRBD2 cannot be checked, as there is no DNA. The germline gives CDR1 SGHTS, CDR2 YDEGEE. CDR3 length equals 14 residues.

This chain connects TRBV4-3 to TRBJ2-3. The germline gives CDR1 LGHNA, CDR2 YSLEER. The CDR3 totals 16 residues. This CDR3 is CASSQSEVTNTDTQYF.

The chain carries TRBV11-2 and TRBJ1-1. CDR3 length equals 15 residues. The germline gives CDR1 SGHAT, CDR2 FQNNGV. The CDR3 region is CASSRLVAGTTEAFF.

The chain employs TRBV5-1 and TRBJ2-5. This CDR3 region has 13 residues. Germline CDR1 reads SGHRS; CDR2 reads YFSETQ. Here the CDR3 reads CASSPVGKETQYF.

This CDR3 is CASSHSSGRSYHRSGNTIYF. The rearrangement uses TRBV4-3 and TRBJ1-3. Germline V gene sequence: CDR1 LGHNA, CDR2 YSLEER. The CDR3 consists of 20 residues.

The rearrangement uses TRBV28 and TRBJ1-3. CDR3 size: 14 residues. The V gene's germline CDR1 is MDHEN and CDR2 SYDVKM. This CDR3 reads CASSEGFSGNTIYF.

The V and J genes are TRBV20-1 and TRBJ2-2; TCRdb proposes TRBD2, but this gene call is untestable without DNA. CDR1 and CDR2 (germline): DFQATT, SNEGSKA (reference sequence). The CDR3 contains 15 residues. The CDR3: CSVSTSGRGTGELFF.

The chain couples TRBV12-3 or TRBV12-4 to TRBJ1-5; the D gene TCRdb calls, TRBD1, cannot be checked with no DNA. The CDR3 runs 19 residues. The CDR3 sequence: CASSLAGQGIDVGNQPQHF.

This rearrangement joins TRBV5-1 to TRBJ1-4; TCRdb indicates TRBD1, and absent DNA this call remains unverified. CDR1 SGHRS and CDR2 YFSETQ come from the germline V gene. The CDR3 extends over 14 amino acids. The CDR3 loop is CASSPWTGGEKLFF. Combining the CDR3 with reference TRBV5-1 and TRBJ1-4 gives the whole variable domain KAGVTQTPRYLIKTRGQQVTLSCSPISGHRSVSWYQQTPGQGLQFLFEYFSETQRNKGNFPGRFSGRQFSNSRSEMNVSTLELGDSALYLCASSPWTGGEKLFFGSGTQLSVL.

The chain combines TRBV6-1 with TRBJ2-2; the D call from TCRdb, TRBD1, cannot be confirmed without DNA. Germline-derived CDR1 and CDR2 are MNHNS and SASEGT. CDR3 length: 15 amino acids. Here the CDR3 reads CASKGQGANTGELFF.

The chain links TRBV12-3 or TRBV12-4 to TRBJ2-1. The CDR3 is 16 residues long. Here the CDR3 reads CASSFSPGQAFVEQFF.

The rearrangement links TRBV29-1 to TRBJ1-1; TCRdb indicates TRBD1, and absent DNA this call remains unverified. Per the germline V gene, CDR1 is SQVTM and CDR2 is ANQGSEA. This CDR3 is 14 amino acids long. The CDR3 protein is CSVGWGQRNTEAFF.

The CDR3 here is CASTQGGIEVEQFF. The V gene is TRBV6-1, the J gene TRBJ2-1; the D call of TRBD1 rests on TCRdb alone, since no DNA is present to check it. CDR3 length: 14 amino acids. Germline V gene lookup returns CDR1 MNHNS and CDR2 SASEGT.

The chain recombines TRBV9 with TRBJ1-4; TCRdb's D call, TRBD1, is unchecked because there is no DNA. This CDR3 is built from 13 residues. Germline V gives CDR1 SGDLS, CDR2 YYNGEE. CDR3 in amino acids: CASSGTGYEKLFF.

This chain uses TRBV6-2 or TRBV6-3 with TRBJ2-1; without DNA, the TCRdb call of TRBD2 cannot be checked. Germline V gene sequence: CDR1 MNHEY, CDR2 SVGEGT. This CDR3 is 17 amino acids long. The CDR3 loop reads CASTRRRTSGREDEQFF.

The CDR3 loop is CSARDSRQLYEQYF. The genes are TRBV20-1 and TRBJ2-7. The germline CDR1 and CDR2 sequences are DFQATT and SNEGSKA (reference sequence). This CDR3 is built from 14 residues.

This rearrangement joins TRBV7-8 to TRBJ1-6; TCRdb indicates TRBD1, and absent DNA this call remains unverified. This CDR3 has 15 residues. Germline V lookup: CDR1 SGHVS, CDR2 FQNEAQ. CDR3 sequence: CASSLTGTGDLALHF. Complete variable domain (other parts from reference TRBV7-8 and TRBJ1-6): GAGVSQSPRYKVAKRGQDVALRCDPISGHVSLFWYQQALGQGPEFLTYFQNEAQLDKSGLPSDRFFAERPEGSVSTLKIQRTQQEDSAVYLCASSLTGTGDLALHFGNGTRLTVT.

The rearrangement joins TRBV25-1 to TRBJ2-3; the TCRdb call, TRBD1, lacks DNA for checking. This CDR3 contains 12 residues. CDR1 and CDR2 (germline): MGHDK, SYGVNS. The CDR3: CASSAPGARQYF.

The rearrangement links TRBV7-9 to TRBJ2-3; TCRdb calls TRBD1, which cannot be checked without DNA. CDR3 size: 16 residues. Germline CDR1 and CDR2: SEHNR and FQNEAQ (reference sequence). CDR3 region: CASSLGGQTSTDTQYF.